These 10 T cell receptor beta chains share one sample of origin, sequenced in a study of T cells in localized non-small cell lung cancer. Assay: immunoSEQ multiplex PCR; the TCRdb copy retains only in-frame clones and omits some. This table has roughly 1,500 clones, under 30% appearing once. This material consisted of lung tumor tissue, taken before any cancer treatment. These receptor sequences come from a man between 40 and 70 years old with stage II squamous cell lung carcinoma.

By share of the sample, this clone is medium-sized. The J gene is TRBJ2-1, the V gene TRBV11-3; 8 positions agree with TRBD1. The germline CDR1 and CDR2 sequences are SGHNT and YENEEA. J gave up 4 bases and V 5 bases, and 4 bases lay outside the gene matches. This CDR3 region has 14 residues. The CDR3 sequence is CASSLGQVYNEQFF. CDR3 sequence (DNA): TGTGCCAGCAGCCTGGGACAGGTTTACAATGAGCAGTTCTTC.

V usage is TRBV5-1 and J usage is TRBJ2-1; 7 nucleotides match TRBD2. The germline gives CDR1 SGHRS, CDR2 YFSETQ. The CDR3 runs 15 residues. Trimming took 6 bases from V and 1 from J; bases not matched to a gene: 7. CDR3 in amino acids: CASTEASGSYNEQFF. CDR3 in DNA: TGCGCCAGCACGGAAGCTAGCGGATCCTACAATGAGCAGTTCTTC.

The rearrangement links TRBV19 to TRBJ1-5, with D possibly matching TRBD1 (5 bases). Trimming shortened V by 5 bases and J by 3 bases, and 17 bases separated the two germline ends. Germline CDR1 reads LNHDA; CDR2 reads SQIVND (reference sequence). The length of the CDR3 is 16 residues. CDR3 bases: TGTGCCAGTAGTGGGTCTCATGGGGCGGTCAATCAGCCCCAGCATTTT. This sequence encodes CASSGSHGAVNQPQHF.

This clone was seen more than once but under ten times. The V and J genes are TRBV12-5 and TRBJ1-5, with a possible D match to TRBD1 (5 bases). This CDR3 has 18 amino acids. The germline gives CDR1 LGHNT, CDR2 FRNRAP. Trimming removed 0 bases at V and 4 bases at J, with 19 bases between. The CDR3 spells CASGLVRGGIGKNQPQHF. CDR3 nucleotide sequence: TGTGCTAGTGGTTTGGTACGGGGGGGGATCGGGAAAAATCAGCCCCAGCATTTT.

This clone was counted between two and nine times. The V call is TRBV5-1, the J call TRBJ2-3; D may be TRBD1 (5 bases). This CDR3 spans 17 amino acids. Trimming cost V 4 bases and J 1 base, with 19 bases left between them. Germline loops: CDR1 SGHRS, CDR2 YFSETQ. CDR3 region: CASSQDVTGGGTDTQYF. CDR3 in DNA: TGCGCCAGCAGCCAAGATGTCACAGGCGGTGGCACAGATACGCAGTATTTT.

CDR3 region: CASRLGGNTEAFF. In DNA form, the CDR3 reads TGTGCCAGCAGGCTCGGTGGGAACACTGAAGCTTTCTTT. The chain joins TRBV6-8 to TRBJ1-1, with unresolved D. V was cut by 6 bases and J by 1 base, with 9 bases left in between. From germline, CDR1 is MNHGY and CDR2 SAAAGT. The CDR3 totals 13 residues.

This clone showed up just a few times. The chain uses TRBV1 and TRBJ1-3. TRBV1 is a pseudogene. The CDR3 extends over 14 amino acids. CDR3 in DNA: TGCGCCAGCAGCCAAGGGGGTTCGGGAAACACCATATATTTT. Amino acids: CASSQGGSGNTIYF.

This chain connects TRBV6-8 to TRBJ2-7, with TRBD2 matching over 8 bases. CDR1 MNHGY and CDR2 SAAAGT come from the germline V gene. Trimming removed 2 bases from V and 2 bases from J; junction bases left unmatched: 2. CDR3 size: 14 residues. The CDR3 DNA sequence: TGTGCCAGCAGTTACCCGGGACTAGCCTACGAGCAGTACTTC. Its protein product is CASSYPGLAYEQYF.

The gene calls are TRBV30 and TRBJ2-1, with a tentative D call TRBD2 (5 bases). Trimming shortened V by 7 bases and J by 3 bases, and 7 bases separated the two germline ends. CDR3 length: 11 residues. Germline CDR1 reads GTSNPN; CDR2 reads SVGIG (reference sequence). CDR3 DNA: TGTGCCTCCCGGGGCTACAATGAGCAGTTCTTC. The encoded protein is CASRGYNEQFF.

A few counts support this clone. A base was left unread or ambiguous, and X is written for its residue. The CDR3 DNA follows: TGTGCCAGCAGCCAAGTCTCMACCGGGGAGCTGTTTTTT. Amino acid sequence: CASSQVXTGELFF. The complete CDR3 protein is CASSQVSTGELFF. The chain carries TRBV7-2 and TRBJ2-2; D is unresolved. V lost 5 bases to trimming and J lost 5 bases, with 9 bases between them. The CDR3 contains 13 residues. Looked up from germline, CDR1 is SGHTA and CDR2 is FQGNSA.